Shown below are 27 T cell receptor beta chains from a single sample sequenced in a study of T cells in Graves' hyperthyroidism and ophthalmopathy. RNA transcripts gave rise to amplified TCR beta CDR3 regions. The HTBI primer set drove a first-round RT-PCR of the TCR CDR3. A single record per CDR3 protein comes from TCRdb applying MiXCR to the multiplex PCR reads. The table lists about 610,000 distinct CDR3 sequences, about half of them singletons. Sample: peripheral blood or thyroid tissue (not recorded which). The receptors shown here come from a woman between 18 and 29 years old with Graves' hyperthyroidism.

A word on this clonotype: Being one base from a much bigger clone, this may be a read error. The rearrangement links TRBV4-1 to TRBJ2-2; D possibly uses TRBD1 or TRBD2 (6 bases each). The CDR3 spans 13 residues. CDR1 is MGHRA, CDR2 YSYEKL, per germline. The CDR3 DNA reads TGCGCCAGCAGCCAAGATGGGGGCGGGGAGCTGCTTTTT. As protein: CASSQDGGGELLF.

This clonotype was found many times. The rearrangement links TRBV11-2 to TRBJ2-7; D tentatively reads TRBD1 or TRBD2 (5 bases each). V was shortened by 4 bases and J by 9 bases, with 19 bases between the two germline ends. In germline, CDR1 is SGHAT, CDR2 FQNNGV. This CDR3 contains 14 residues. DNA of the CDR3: TGTGCCAGCAGCTCTCCAAGGGGAGAGGAAGTGCAGTACTTC. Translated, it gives CASSSPRGEEVQYF.

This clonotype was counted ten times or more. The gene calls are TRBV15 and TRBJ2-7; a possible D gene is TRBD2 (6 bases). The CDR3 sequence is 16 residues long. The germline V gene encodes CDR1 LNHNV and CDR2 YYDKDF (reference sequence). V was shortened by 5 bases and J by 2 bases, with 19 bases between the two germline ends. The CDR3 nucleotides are TGTGCCACCAGCGCGCCTGATGATAGCGGTACCTACGAGCAGTACTTC. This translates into CATSAPDDSGTYEQYF.

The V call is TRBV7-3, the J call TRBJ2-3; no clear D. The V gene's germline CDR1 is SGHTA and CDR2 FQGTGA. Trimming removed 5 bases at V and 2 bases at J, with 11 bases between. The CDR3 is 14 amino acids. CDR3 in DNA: TGTGCCAGCAGCCTCGGACGGTACACAGATACGCAGTATTTT. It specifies CASSLGRYTDTQYF.

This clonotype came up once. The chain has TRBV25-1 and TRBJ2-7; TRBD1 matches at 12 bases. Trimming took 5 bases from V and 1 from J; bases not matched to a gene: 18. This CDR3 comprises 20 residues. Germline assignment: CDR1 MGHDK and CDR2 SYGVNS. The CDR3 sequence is CASSTPENPGTGGASYEQYF. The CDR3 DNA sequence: TGTGCCAGCAGTACTCCAGAGAACCCCGGGACAGGGGGCGCTTCCTACGAGCAGTACTTC.

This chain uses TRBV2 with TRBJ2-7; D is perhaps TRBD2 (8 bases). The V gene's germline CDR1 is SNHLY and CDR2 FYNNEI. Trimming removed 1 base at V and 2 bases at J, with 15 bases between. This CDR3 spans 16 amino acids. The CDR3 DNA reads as TGTGCCAGCAGTGAAGTACGGGGGGGACAGACCTACGAGCAGTACTTC. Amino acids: CASSEVRGGQTYEQYF. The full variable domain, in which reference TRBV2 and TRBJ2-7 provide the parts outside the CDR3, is EPEVTQTPSHQVTQMGQEVILRCVPISNHLYFYWYRQILGQKVEFLVSFYNNEISEKSEIFDDQFSVERPDGSNFTLKIRSTKLEDSAMYFCASSEVRGGQTYEQYFGPGTRLTVT.

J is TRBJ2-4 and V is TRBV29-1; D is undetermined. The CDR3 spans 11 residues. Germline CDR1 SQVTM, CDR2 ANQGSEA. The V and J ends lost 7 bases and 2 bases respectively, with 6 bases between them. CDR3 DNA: TGCAGCGCCTTGACCAAAAACATTCAGTACTTC. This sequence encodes CSALTKNIQYF.

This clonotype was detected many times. In DNA, the CDR3 is TGTGCCAGCAGCTTATCGGGCTGGCGACAGGGAGATGGCTACACCTTC. Protein sequence: CASSLSGWRQGDGYTF. The rearrangement joins TRBV11-1 to TRBJ1-2; 7 bases are a match to TRBD1. The junction had 12 bases not matched to a gene; V was cut back by 2 bases and J by 6 bases. The CDR3 loop spans 16 amino acids. CDR1 is SGHAT and CDR2 is FQDESV in the germline V gene (reference sequence).

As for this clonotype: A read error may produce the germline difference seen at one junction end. The CDR3 is CAGSLAGSRSYEQYF. The CDR3 DNA reads as TGCGCCGGCAGCTTGGCCGGAAGCCGCTCCTACGAGCAGTACTTC. The chain employs TRBV5-1 and TRBJ2-7; D gene ambiguous. The CDR3 is made up of 15 amino acids. Germline V gene sequence: CDR1 SGHRS, CDR2 YFSETQ.

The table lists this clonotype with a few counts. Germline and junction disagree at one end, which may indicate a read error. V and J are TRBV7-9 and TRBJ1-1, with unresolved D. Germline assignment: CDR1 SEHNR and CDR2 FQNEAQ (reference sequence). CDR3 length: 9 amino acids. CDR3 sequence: CASSARRLF. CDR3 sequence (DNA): TGTGCCAGCAGCGCGCGTCGTTTGTTT.

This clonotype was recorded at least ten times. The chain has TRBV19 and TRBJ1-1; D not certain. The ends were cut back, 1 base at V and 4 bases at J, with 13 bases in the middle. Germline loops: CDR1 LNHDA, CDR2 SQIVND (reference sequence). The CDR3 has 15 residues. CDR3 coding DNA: TGTGCCAGTAGTATAGGAAGGAAGGTCGCCACTGAAGCTTTCTTT. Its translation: CASSIGRKVATEAFF. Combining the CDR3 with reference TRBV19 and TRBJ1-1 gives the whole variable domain DGGITQSPKYLFRKEGQNVTLSCEQNLNHDAMYWYRQDPGQGLRLIYYSQIVNDFQKGDIAEGYSVSREKKESFPLTVTSAQKNPTAFYLCASSIGRKVATEAFFGQGTRLTVV.

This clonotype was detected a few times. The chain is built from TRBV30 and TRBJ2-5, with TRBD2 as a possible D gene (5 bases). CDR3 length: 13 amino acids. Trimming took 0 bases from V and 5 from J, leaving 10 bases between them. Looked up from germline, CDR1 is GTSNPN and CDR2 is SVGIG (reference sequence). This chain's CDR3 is CAWSVSGLETQYF. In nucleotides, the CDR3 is TGTGCCTGGAGTGTATCGGGGTTGGAGACCCAGTACTTC.

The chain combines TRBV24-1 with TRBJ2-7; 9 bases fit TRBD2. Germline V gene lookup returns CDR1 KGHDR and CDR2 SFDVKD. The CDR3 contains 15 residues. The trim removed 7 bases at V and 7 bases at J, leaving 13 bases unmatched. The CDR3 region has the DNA TGTGCCACCAGGCCGACTAGCGGAAGAACGGATGAGCAGTACTTC. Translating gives CATRPTSGRTDEQYF.

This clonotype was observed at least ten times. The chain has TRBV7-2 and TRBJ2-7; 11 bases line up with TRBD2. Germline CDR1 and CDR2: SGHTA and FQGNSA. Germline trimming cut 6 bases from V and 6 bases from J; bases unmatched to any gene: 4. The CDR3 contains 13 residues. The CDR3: CASRIAGGIEQYF. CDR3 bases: TGTGCCAGCAGGATAGCGGGAGGGATCGAGCAGTACTTC.

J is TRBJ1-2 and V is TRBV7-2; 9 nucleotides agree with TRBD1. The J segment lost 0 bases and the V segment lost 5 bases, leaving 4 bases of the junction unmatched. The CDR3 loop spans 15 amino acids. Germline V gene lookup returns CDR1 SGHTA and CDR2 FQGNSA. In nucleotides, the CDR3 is TGTGCCAGCAGCAGCGGACAGGGGACTAACTATGGCTACACCTTC. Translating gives CASSSGQGTNYGYTF.

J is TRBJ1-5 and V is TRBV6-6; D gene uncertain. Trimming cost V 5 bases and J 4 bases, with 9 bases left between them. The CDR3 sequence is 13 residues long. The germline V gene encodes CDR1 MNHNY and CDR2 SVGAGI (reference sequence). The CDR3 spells CASSTDGNQPQHF. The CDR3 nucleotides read TGTGCCAGCAGTACGGACGGGAATCAGCCCCAGCATTTT.

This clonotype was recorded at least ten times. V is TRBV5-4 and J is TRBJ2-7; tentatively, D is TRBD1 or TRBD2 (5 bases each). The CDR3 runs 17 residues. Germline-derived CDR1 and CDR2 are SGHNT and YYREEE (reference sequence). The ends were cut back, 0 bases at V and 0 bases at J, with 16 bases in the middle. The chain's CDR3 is CASSLATLGTASYEQYF. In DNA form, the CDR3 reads TGTGCCAGCAGCTTGGCAACCCTTGGGACCGCCTCCTACGAGCAGTACTTC.

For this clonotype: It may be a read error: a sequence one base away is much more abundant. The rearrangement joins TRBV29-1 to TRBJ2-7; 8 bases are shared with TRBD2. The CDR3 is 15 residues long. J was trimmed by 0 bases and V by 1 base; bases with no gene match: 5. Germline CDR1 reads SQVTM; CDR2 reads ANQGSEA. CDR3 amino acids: CSVEGISGDSYEQYF. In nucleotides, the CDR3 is TGCAGCGTTGAAGGCATTAGCGGGGACTCCTACGAGCAGTACTTC.

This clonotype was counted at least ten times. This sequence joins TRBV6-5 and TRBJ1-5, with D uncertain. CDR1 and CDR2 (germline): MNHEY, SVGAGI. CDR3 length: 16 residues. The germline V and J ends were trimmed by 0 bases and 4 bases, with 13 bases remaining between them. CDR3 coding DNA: TGTGCCAGCAGTTACTCGGTCCCCGAAGGAAATCAGCCCCAGCATTTT. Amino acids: CASSYSVPEGNQPQHF.

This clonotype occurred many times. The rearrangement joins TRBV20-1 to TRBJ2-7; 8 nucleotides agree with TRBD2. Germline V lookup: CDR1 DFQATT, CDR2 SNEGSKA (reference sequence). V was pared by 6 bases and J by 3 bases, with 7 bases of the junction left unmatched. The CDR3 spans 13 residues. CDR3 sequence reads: CSAASGPGYEQYF. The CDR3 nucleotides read TGCAGTGCCGCTAGCGGGCCGGGCTACGAGCAGTACTTC.

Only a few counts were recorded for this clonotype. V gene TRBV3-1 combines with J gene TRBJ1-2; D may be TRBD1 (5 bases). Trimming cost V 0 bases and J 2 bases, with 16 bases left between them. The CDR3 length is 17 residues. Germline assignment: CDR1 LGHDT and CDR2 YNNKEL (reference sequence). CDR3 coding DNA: TGTGCCAGCAGCCAAGATGGTGGGGCAGGACCCAACTATGGCTACACCTTC. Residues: CASSQDGGAGPNYGYTF.

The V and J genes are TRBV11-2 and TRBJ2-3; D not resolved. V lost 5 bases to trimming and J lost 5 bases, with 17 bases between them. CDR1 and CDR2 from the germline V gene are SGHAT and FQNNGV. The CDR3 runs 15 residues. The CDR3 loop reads CASSGLWRGGDTQYF. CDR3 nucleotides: TGTGCCAGCAGCGGGCTGTGGCGAGGTGGAGATACGCAGTATTTT.

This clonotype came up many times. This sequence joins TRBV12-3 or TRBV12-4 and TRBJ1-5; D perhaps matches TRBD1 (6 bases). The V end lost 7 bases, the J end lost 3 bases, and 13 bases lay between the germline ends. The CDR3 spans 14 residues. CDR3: CASILGDNNQPQHF. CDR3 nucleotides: TGTGCCAGCATCCTGGGGGACAACAATCAGCCCCAGCATTTT.

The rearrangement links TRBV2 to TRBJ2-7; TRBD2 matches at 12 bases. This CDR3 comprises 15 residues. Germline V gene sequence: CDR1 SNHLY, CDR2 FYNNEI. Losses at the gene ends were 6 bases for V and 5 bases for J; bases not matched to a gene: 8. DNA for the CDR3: TGTGCCAGCAGGCTAGCGGGAGGGTCAGGCGACGAGCAGTACTTC. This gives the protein CASRLAGGSGDEQYF.

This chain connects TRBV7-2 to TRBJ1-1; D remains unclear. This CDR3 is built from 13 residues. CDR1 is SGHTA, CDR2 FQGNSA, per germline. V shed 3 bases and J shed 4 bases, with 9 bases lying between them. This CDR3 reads CASSFSTSTEAFF. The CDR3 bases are TGTGCCAGCAGCTTTAGCACATCCACTGAAGCTTTCTTT. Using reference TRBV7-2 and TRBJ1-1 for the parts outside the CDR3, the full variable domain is GAGVSQSPSNKVTEKGKDVELRCDPISGHTALYWYRQSLGQGLEFLIYFQGNSAPDKSGLPSDRFSAERTGGSVSTLTIQRTQQEDSAVYLCASSFSTSTEAFFGQGTRLTVV.

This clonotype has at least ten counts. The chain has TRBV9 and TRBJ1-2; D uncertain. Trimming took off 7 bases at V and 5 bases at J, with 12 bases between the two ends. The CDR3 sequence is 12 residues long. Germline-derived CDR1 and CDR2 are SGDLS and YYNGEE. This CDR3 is CASGHSGYGYTF. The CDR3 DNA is TGTGCCAGCGGGCATTCGGGATATGGCTACACCTTC.

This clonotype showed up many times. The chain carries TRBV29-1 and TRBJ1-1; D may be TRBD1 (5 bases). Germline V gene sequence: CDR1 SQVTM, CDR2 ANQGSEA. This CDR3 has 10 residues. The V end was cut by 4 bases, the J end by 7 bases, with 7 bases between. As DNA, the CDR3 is TGCAGCGTTGTGGGGGTTGAAGCTTTCTTT. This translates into CSVVGVEAFF.